This is a list of T cell receptor beta chains from one sample in a study of post-analysis software for immune sequencing data. TCRdb independently ran MiXCR on the PCR reads; one entry per CDR3 protein. Of around 400,000 distinct CDR3 sequences in the sample, less than 40% are singletons; the top ten hold roughly 13%. The sequenced material came from blood. These receptors were obtained from a girl aged 10 to 17 with multiple sclerosis. Both conserved end residues are part of each CDR3. The D gene is left open where the match is weak. Clone size appears in some rows only: once, few, many, or a class for an expanded clone.

-	TRBV7-9	TRBJ2-1	-	CASSPRGGGLNNEQFF	TGTGCCAGCAGCCCCAGAGGGGGGGGGCTGAACAATGAGCAGTTCTTC
-	TRBV9	TRBJ2-5	TRBD1	CASSVAADRVQETQYF	TGTGCCAGCAGCGTAGCCGCGGACAGGGTGCAGGAGACCCAGTACTTC
-	TRBV4-1	TRBJ1-5	-	CASRRAEGPGTPQHF	TGCGCCAGCAGACGCGCGGAGGGGCCAGGGACCCCCCAGCATTTT
-	TRBV6-5	TRBJ2-7	-	CASSYSRDYEQYF	TGTGCCAGCAGTTACTCCAGGGACTACGAGCAGTACTTC
-	TRBV12-5	TRBJ2-5	TRBD2	CASGLLLAGESLEETQYF	TGTGCTAGTGGTTTGCTTTTAGCGGGGGAGAGCTTAGAAGAGACCCAGTACTTC
few	TRBV20-1	TRBJ2-7	-	CSARDLNGSSYEQYF	TGCAGTGCTAGAGATCTTAACGGTAGCTCCTACGAGCAGTACTTC
-	TRBV4-1	TRBJ1-2	-	CASSQVGIDGYTF	TGCGCCAGCAGCCAAGTAGGGATCGATGGCTACACCTTC
-	TRBV6-1	TRBJ2-1	-	CASSEFLDPQSNEQFF	TGTGCCAGCAGTGAATTTCTGGATCCCCAATCGAATGAGCAGTTCTTC
-	TRBV28	TRBJ2-5	-	CASRGRETQYF	TGTGCCAGTCGAGGAAGGGAGACCCAGTACTTC
-	TRBV12-3/TRBV12-4	TRBJ1-2	TRBD1	CASSLTGGHYGYTF	TGTGCCAGCAGTTTAACAGGGGGCCACTATGGCTACACCTTC
-	TRBV5-1	TRBJ1-1	-	CASSWGAETEAFF	TGCGCCAGCAGCTGGGGGGCAGAAACTGAAGCTTTCTTT
-	TRBV6-1	TRBJ2-5	TRBD2	CASSEASWGLAGGQDSETQYF	TGTGCCAGCAGTGAAGCGAGTTGGGGACTAGCGGGGGGGCAGGATTCAGAGACCCAGTACTTC
-	TRBV7-2	TRBJ1-1	-	CASSPRTAKNTEAFF	TGTGCCAGCAGCCCGAGGACAGCCAAGAACACTGAAGCTTTCTTT
-	TRBV7-3	TRBJ2-5	-	CASGLARGETQYF	TGTGCCAGCGGGCTAGCACGAGGGGAGACCCAGTACTTC
-	TRBV28	TRBJ2-7	-	CASVRAPYEQYF	TGTGCCAGCGTTAGAGCGCCTTACGAGCAGTACTTC
few	TRBV6-5	TRBJ1-1	-	CASSDMNTEAFF	TGTGCCAGCAGCGACATGAACACTGAAGCTTTCTTT
-	TRBV20-1	TRBJ2-7	-	CSARVRGASGSYEQYF	TGCAGTGCTAGGGTCCGCGGGGCCAGCGGCTCCTACGAGCAGTACTTC
-	TRBV13	TRBJ2-7	TRBD1	CTSSLEAGGADEQYF	TGTACCAGCAGCTTAGAGGCAGGGGGCGCGGACGAGCAGTACTTC
few	TRBV25-1	TRBJ1-2	-	CASSDGRTFVYGYTF	TGTGCCAGCAGTGATGGAAGAACATTCGTTTATGGCTACACCTTC
few	TRBV4-1	TRBJ2-7	-	CASSPRSAVAVYEQYF	TGCGCCAGCAGCCCCCGGTCAGCAGTGGCCGTCTACGAGCAGTACTTC
-	TRBV10-3	TRBJ1-2	TRBD1	CAISGSRGRSDYGYTF	TGTGCCATCAGTGGATCCAGGGGGCGATCGGATTATGGCTACACCTTC
many	TRBV7-2	TRBJ2-3	-	CASSLAGGYTDTQYF	TGTGCCAGCAGCTTAGCTGGGGGCTACACAGATACGCAGTATTTT
few	TRBV7-9	TRBJ2-7	-	CASSLVVHEQYF	TGTGCCAGCAGCTTAGTCGTCCACGAGCAGTACTTC
-	TRBV19	TRBJ2-7	-	CASHREDYEQYF	TGTGCCAGCCACAGGGAAGACTACGAGCAGTACTTC
-	TRBV7-2	TRBJ1-1	-	CASSLVTGRTEAFF	TGTGCCAGCAGCTTAGTAACAGGGAGAACTGAAGCTTTCTTT
-	TRBV7-9	TRBJ1-2	TRBD1	CASSLPGTGAYGYTF	TGTGCCAGCAGCTTACCCGGGACAGGGGCCTATGGCTACACCTTC
-	TRBV3-1	TRBJ1-1	-	CASSQSAGGTEAFF	TGTGCCAGCAGCCAATCGGCAGGAGGGACTGAAGCTTTCTTT
few	TRBV6-5	TRBJ1-2	-	CASSYSMGGLNYGYTF	TGTGCCAGCAGTTACTCGATGGGGGGGCTTAACTATGGCTACACCTTC
-	TRBV7-2	TRBJ2-7	-	CASSLAREQYF	TGTGCCAGCAGCTTAGCGCGCGAGCAGTACTTC
few	TRBV21-1	TRBJ2-7	-	CARFCLGQGDEQYF	TGTGCCAGATTCTGCCTGGGACAGGGGGACGAGCAGTACTTC
-	TRBV14	TRBJ2-1	TRBD2	CASSRPGLAGRAYNEQFF	TGTGCCAGCAGTCGACCGGGACTAGCGGGGCGAGCCTACAATGAGCAGTTCTTC
-	TRBV6-6	TRBJ2-7	-	CASSFKGVTYEQYF	TGTGCCAGCAGTTTCAAAGGGGTGACCTACGAGCAGTACTTC
-	TRBV11-2	TRBJ2-7	-	CASSPITGGVYEQYF	TGTGCCAGCAGCCCCATAACGGGTGGTGTCTACGAGCAGTACTTC
-	TRBV7-9	TRBJ1-2	-	CASSLATYENGYTF	TGTGCCAGCAGCTTAGCGACGTATGAAAATGGCTACACCTTC
-	TRBV12-3/TRBV12-4	TRBJ2-5	TRBD2	CASSIGTSGLNEQYF	TGTGCCAGCAGTATCGGGACTAGCGGACTCAATGAGCAGTACTTC
-	TRBV11-2	TRBJ2-7	-	CASSYPGFSYEQYF	TGTGCCAGCAGTTACCCGGGCTTCTCCTACGAGCAGTACTTC
few	TRBV29-1	TRBJ2-7	-	CSVVLFHRANEQYF	TGCAGCGTTGTGTTGTTTCACAGGGCCAACGAGCAGTACTTC
-	TRBV24-1	TRBJ2-7	-	CATSDSDRPYEQYF	TGTGCCACCAGTGATTCGGACAGACCCTACGAGCAGTACTTC
-	TRBV11-2	TRBJ1-6	-	CASSLRFYCNSPLHF	TGTGCCAGCAGCTTAAGGTTTTACTGTAATTCACCCCTCCACTTT
-	TRBV7-9	TRBJ2-1	-	CASSSGRSLSYNEQFF	TGTGCCAGCAGCTCGGGTCGGAGTCTATCCTACAATGAGCAGTTCTTC
many	TRBV5-6	TRBJ2-5	-	CASSLGAPGETQYF	TGTGCCAGCAGCTTGGGGGCCCCCGGGGAGACCCAGTACTTC
few	TRBV15	TRBJ2-1	-	CATSRDNEQFF	TGTGCCACCAGCAGAGATAATGAGCAGTTCTTC
few	TRBV20-1	TRBJ1-5	-	CSATRGAGQPQHF	TGCAGTGCTACCCGGGGAGCGGGACAGCCCCAGCATTTT
few	TRBV20-1	TRBJ2-5	-	CSARDKGVRETQYF	TGCAGTGCTAGAGATAAAGGTGTTCGAGAGACCCAGTACTTC
-	TRBV29-1	TRBJ1-2	TRBD1	CSALTGGLYTF	TGCAGCGCCTTGACAGGGGGACTCTACACCTTC
-	TRBV6-1	TRBJ1-2	-	CARGDQNYGYTF	TGTGCCAGGGGAGACCAAAACTATGGCTACACCTTC